This TCR beta chain came from a study of T cell repertoires in cytomegalovirus infection (dated by TCRdb to about 2019). Regarding the research as a whole: Recently identified HLA-C-restricted CMV epitopes, whose presentation resists viral immunomodulation, were targeted by peptide stimulations together with well-studied HLA-B-restricted epitopes. Donor HLA type was relevant to the analysis, because carriage of CMV infection together with the matching HLA type was indicated by public TCR beta signatures.

The instrument was an Illumina HiSeq 1500. TCRdb reprocessing: public reads trimmed at Q25 with fastp, clones called with MiXCR, in-frame beta chains kept. Rows are unified per CDR3 protein, each entry keeping the most common DNA and genes. The sample profile shows around 750,000 distinct CDR3 sequences; 30% to 35% of them were found once. In total, the top ten clones hold about an eighth of the sample. Summary of the overall study and its limitations: Cumulative frequency of public TCR beta family members discriminated carriers of CMV infection plus the relevant HLA type in this cohort and an independent approximately 340-donor cohort. In the ex vivo response, HLA-C-restricted CMV-specific TCR beta clonotypes were dominant, and in two of eight donors the single most frequent clonotype came from this HLA-C-restricted group.

About this clonotype: The specificity of this receptor is unknown. Per-base quality was not reported, and no clone a single base away is much larger than it.

The CDR3 runs 13 amino acids, cysteine and phenylalanine included. Kept here is only the CDR3 DNA, which spans 39 bases and is read in frame from base 1. Per the germline V gene, SGHRS is the CDR1 and YFSETQ is the CDR2. The junction shows trimming of 5 bases on V and 7 bases on J, and the gene matches do not reach 5 bases of it. Reading the label with the study, this specimen's treatment or condition is: in vitro stimulation with specific CMV peptide epitopes to enrich CMV-specific T cells. The clonotype comes from a human donor in good health (CMV status not recorded). Some clones in this sample may be carry-over from other donors' samples. This specimen consisted of cultured CD8+ T cells from PBMCs, obtained from culture after CMV antigen stimulation. The rearrangement combines TRBV5-1 with TRBJ2-1; 8 nucleotides in the junction match TRBD1. The nucleotides are TGCGCCAGCAGAGAAACAGGGGGTAATGAGCAGTTCTTC. Its translation is CASRETGGNEQFF.